These T cell receptor beta chains were read from a single sample in a study of T cell repertoires in cytomegalovirus infection. TCRdb re-derived calls from the reads in MiXCR, one entry per CDR3 protein. The table has about 740,000 distinct CDR3 sequences, less than 40% seen once. The material sequenced was PBMCs. These receptors came from a human donor in good health (CMV status not recorded). Some clones in this sample may be carry-over from other donors' samples. Both conserved end residues are part of each CDR3. D genes are given only for firm matches. Size values are once, few and many counts, or a class for expanded clones, and some rows have none.

j_gene	abundance	v_gene	d_gene	CDR3nt	CDR3aa
TRBJ2-3	NA	TRBV7-9	NA	TGTGCCAGCAGCTCCCATTGGGGACCTACCCGCACAGATACGCAGTATTTT	CASSSHWGPTRTDTQYF
TRBJ2-1	NA	TRBV19	TRBD1	TGTGCCAGTAGTCTGAACAGGGGGGACAATGAGCAGTTCTTC	CASSLNRGDNEQFF
TRBJ2-3	NA	TRBV19	NA	TGTGCCAGTTCAACAGGGCGAGGATTAGATACGCAGTATTTT	CASSTGRGLDTQYF
TRBJ2-1	NA	TRBV28	NA	TGTGCCAGCAGTTTAGTGGCGGGGATATACAATGAGAAGTTCTTC	CASSLVAGIYNEKFF
TRBJ2-1	few	TRBV24-1	TRBD2	TGTGCCACCAGTGATCATGCCGGGACTAGCTACAATGAGCAGTTCTTC	CATSDHAGTSYNEQFF
TRBJ1-1	NA	TRBV2	NA	TGTGCCAGCAGTGAAGCTTCTGAAGCTTTCTTT	CASSEASEAFF
TRBJ2-2	NA	TRBV7-6	NA	TGTGCCAGCAGCTCCTATAAGGGCAGGGGTGCCACCGGGGAGCTGTTTTTT	CASSSYKGRGATGELFF
TRBJ1-5	NA	TRBV5-4	TRBD1	TGTGCCAGCAGCTTGTGGGGACAGGATCAGCCCCAGCATTTT	CASSLWGQDQPQHF
TRBJ2-7	few	TRBV28	TRBD2	TGTGCCAGCACCGATGACCCAGCGGGAGGCTCCTACGAGCAGTACTTC	CASTDDPAGGSYEQYF
TRBJ1-1	NA	TRBV11-2	NA	TGTGCCAGCAGCTTATTCGGCCCCGAACGGGCTTTCTTT	CASSLFGPERAFF
TRBJ2-6	few	TRBV19	TRBD1	TGTGCCAGTAGTCCCACCGGGACAGGGGGCTTGATTGCTGGGGCCAACGTCCTGACTTTC	CASSPTGTGGLIAGANVLTF
TRBJ2-5	NA	TRBV15	NA	TGTGCCACCAGCAGAGATCGGAGTGCAGAGACCCAGTACTTC	CATSRDRSAETQYF
TRBJ1-4	NA	TRBV20-1	TRBD1	TGCAGTGCTCCAGCAGGGGGAACTAATGAAAAACTGTTTTTT	CSAPAGGTNEKLFF
TRBJ2-1	NA	TRBV7-2	TRBD2	TGTGCCAGCAGCTTAGGGACTAGCATTCACAATGAGCAGTGCTTC	CASSLGTSIHNEQCF
TRBJ1-2	NA	TRBV4-1	NA	TGCGCCAGCAGCCAAACCCTGGGGGTTAACTATGGCTACAGCTTC	CASSQTLGVNYGYSF
TRBJ1-5	few	TRBV28	TRBD1	TGTGCCAGCAGGACGGGACAGGGCGTCAATCAGCCCCAGCATTTT	CASRTGQGVNQPQHF
TRBJ2-1	few	TRBV6-1	NA	TGTGCCAGCATCCCCGTAGGTGGGGGCCGGGATGAGCAGTTCTTC	CASIPVGGGRDEQFF
TRBJ2-7	NA	TRBV12-3/TRBV12-4	NA	TGTGCCAGCAGTTTAAGGCAGTACTACGAGCAGTACTTC	CASSLRQYYEQYF
TRBJ1-6	NA	TRBV27	NA	TGTGCCAGCAGTCCAAGACAGACCCACTATAATTCACCCCTCCACTTT	CASSPRQTHYNSPLHF
TRBJ2-7	NA	TRBV28	TRBD1	TGTGCCAGCAGTTGGCGGACAGGGGGCTTGTACGAGCAGTACTTC	CASSWRTGGLYEQYF
TRBJ2-1	NA	TRBV6-6	TRBD2	TGTGCCAGCACAGGACTAGCGGGAGACAATGAGCAGTTCTTC	CASTGLAGDNEQFF
TRBJ2-4	NA	TRBV25-1	NA	TGTGCCAGCAGTGACCCCGCGAACTGTGTTGCCAAAAACATTCAGTACTTC	CASSDPANCVAKNIQYF
TRBJ1-5	NA	TRBV12-3/TRBV12-4	TRBD1	TGTGCCAGCAGTTCTCAGGACAGGGGTCGAATGGGTCAGCCCCAGCATTTT	CASSSQDRGRMGQPQHF
TRBJ1-4	few	TRBV28	NA	TGTGCCAGCAGTTTACCGCAGGGAGGGGAAAAACTGTTTTTT	CASSLPQGGEKLFF
TRBJ1-1	NA	TRBV7-9	NA	TGTGCCAGCAGCCCACAAATTGCCGAAGCTTTCTTT	CASSPQIAEAFF